This T cell receptor (beta chain) emerged from a study of beta chain features in type 1 diabetes. The whole isolated RNA underwent reverse transcription, so sequencing captured expressed TCRB transcripts. Repertoires were generated with immunoSEQ multiplex PCR, while TCRdb's copy carries only in-frame clones and drops some. The sample lists 900,000 or so clones, roughly 17% occurring once. This clone has more than one count but fewer than ten. Its antigen remains unknown. CDR1 is MDHEN, CDR2 SYDVKM, per germline. CDR3 size: 16 residues. The V gene end was trimmed by 8 bases and the J gene end by 5 bases; junction bases not matched to a gene: 10. Findings of the study overall: Overrepresentation of cells with high TCR expression could result from cDNA sequencing. Insertion counts at VDJ junctions were lower in type 1 diabetes patients, who also showed more deletions there.

Sequencing input: naive CD4+ T cells from blood. The receptor was isolated from a woman between 18 and 29 years old in good health. The chain couples TRBV28 to TRBJ2-1, with TRBD2 identical over 12 bases. The CDR3 DNA is TGTGCCAGCGAATTACGGGGACTAGCGGGCCACAATGAGCAGTTCTTC. It specifies CASELRGLAGHNEQFF.